This T cell receptor (beta chain) was identified in a study of neoadjuvant nivolumab and ipilimumab in lung cancer. Across the whole study: Nivolumab 3 mg/kg was given days 1, 15 and 29, plus ipilimumab 1 mg/kg day 1 in combination. The study's findings and limits: Blood richness before therapy tracked richness in tumors resected after neoadjuvant therapy. Compared with tumor-adjacent uninvolved lung, resected tumors showed greater richness and clonality. From pretherapy to surgery, tumor richness and clonality rose with dual therapy.

This clone appeared a single time. Its antigen is unknown. The data were produced by immunoSEQ multiplex PCR, yet TCRdb's version contains in-frame clones alone and is incomplete. In the table there are over 4,000 clones, 75% to 95% of which are singletons. V gave up 6 bases and J gave up 2 bases, with 11 bases separating them. This CDR3 comprises 15 residues. Germline V gene lookup returns CDR1 MNHEY and CDR2 SVGAGI. The receptor was isolated from an adult with non-small cell lung cancer. Some clones in this sample may be carry-over from other donors' samples. The chain combines TRBV6-5 with TRBJ2-6; tentatively, D is TRBD2 (5 bases). The sample consisted of blood, taken after neoadjuvant nivolumab, alone or with ipilimumab, at or shortly before surgery. Here the CDR3 reads CASRVERAGANVLTF. CDR3 nucleotides: TGTGCCAGCAGGGTAGAGAGGGCTGGGGCCAACGTCCTGACTTTC.